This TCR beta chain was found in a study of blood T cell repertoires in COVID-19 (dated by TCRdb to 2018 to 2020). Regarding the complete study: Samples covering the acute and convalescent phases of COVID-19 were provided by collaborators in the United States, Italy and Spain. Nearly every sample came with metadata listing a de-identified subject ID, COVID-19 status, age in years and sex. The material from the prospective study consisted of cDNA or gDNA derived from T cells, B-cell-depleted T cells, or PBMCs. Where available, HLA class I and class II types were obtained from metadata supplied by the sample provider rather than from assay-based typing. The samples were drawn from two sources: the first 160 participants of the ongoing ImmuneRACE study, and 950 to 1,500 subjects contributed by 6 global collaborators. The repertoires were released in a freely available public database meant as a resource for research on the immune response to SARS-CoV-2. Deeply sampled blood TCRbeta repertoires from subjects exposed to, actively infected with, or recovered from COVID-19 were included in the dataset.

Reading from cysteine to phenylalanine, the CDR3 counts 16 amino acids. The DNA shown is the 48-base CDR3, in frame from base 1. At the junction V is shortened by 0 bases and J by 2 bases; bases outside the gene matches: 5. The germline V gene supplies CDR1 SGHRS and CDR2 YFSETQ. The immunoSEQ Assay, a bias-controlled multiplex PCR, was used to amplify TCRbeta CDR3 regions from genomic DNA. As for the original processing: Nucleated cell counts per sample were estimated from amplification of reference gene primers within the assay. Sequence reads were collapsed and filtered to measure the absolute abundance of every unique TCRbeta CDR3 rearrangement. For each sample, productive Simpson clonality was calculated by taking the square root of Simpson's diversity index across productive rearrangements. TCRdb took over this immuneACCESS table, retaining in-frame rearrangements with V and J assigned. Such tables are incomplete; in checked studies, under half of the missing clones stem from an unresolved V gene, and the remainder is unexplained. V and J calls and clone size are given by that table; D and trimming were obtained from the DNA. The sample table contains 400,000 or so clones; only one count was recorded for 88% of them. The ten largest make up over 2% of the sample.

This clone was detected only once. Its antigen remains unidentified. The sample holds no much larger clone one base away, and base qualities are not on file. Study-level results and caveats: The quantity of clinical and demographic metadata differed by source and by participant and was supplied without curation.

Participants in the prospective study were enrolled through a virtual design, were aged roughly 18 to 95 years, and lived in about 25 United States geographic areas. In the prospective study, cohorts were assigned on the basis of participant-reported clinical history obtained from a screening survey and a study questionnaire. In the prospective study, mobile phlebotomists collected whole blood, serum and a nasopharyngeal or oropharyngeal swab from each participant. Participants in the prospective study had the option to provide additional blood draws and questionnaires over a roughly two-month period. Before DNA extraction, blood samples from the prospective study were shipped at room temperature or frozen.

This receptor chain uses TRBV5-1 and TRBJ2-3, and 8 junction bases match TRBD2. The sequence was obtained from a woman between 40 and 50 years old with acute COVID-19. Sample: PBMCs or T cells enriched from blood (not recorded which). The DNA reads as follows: TGCGCCAGCAGCTTGGACCAGCGGGGGATCACAGATACGCAGTATTTT. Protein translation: CASSLDQRGITDTQYF.